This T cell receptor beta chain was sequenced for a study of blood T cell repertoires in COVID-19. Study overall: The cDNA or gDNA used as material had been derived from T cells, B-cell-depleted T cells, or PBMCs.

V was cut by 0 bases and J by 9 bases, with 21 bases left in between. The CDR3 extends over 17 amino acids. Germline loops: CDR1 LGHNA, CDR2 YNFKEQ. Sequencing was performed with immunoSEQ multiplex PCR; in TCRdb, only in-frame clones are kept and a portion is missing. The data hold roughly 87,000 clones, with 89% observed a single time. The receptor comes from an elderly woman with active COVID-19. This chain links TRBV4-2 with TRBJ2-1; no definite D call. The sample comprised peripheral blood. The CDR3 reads CASSQDMGSGVYGEQFF. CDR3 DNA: TGTGCCAGCAGCCAAGATATGGGCAGTGGTGTGTACGGTGAGCAGTTCTTC.